This note documents a single TCR beta chain sequence. No antigen is known for it. The conserved final phenylalanine or tryptophan is absent from the CDR3, which likely points to a read error. This sample stems from a study of molecular identifiers for immune sequencing clone quantification. Trimming took 5 bases from V and 2 from J; bases not matched to a gene: 2. Germline CDR1 LGHNT, CDR2 FRNRAP. CDR3 length: 13 residues. Findings and caveats of the study: Clones above 20 RNA copies contained over 97% of effector molecules but under 1% of naive ones.

TCRdb re-called the PCR reads with MiXCR, one entry per CDR3 protein. This table holds over 550,000 distinct CDR3 sequences, 25% found once. The TCR comes from a human donor in good health. Some libraries in this study had Jurkat cell RNA spiked in. The V and J genes are TRBV12-5 and TRBJ2-7; TRBD1 matches at 8 bases. Sequencing was carried out using naive CD8+ T cells from blood, with Jurkat cell RNA spiked in. Subset reported: FACS-sorted CD8+CD4-CCR7+CD45RA+ naive T cells. CDR3 nucleotide sequence: TGTGCTAGTGGTCCGGACAGGGCCTACGAGCAGTACTAC. It specifies CASGPDRAYEQYY.